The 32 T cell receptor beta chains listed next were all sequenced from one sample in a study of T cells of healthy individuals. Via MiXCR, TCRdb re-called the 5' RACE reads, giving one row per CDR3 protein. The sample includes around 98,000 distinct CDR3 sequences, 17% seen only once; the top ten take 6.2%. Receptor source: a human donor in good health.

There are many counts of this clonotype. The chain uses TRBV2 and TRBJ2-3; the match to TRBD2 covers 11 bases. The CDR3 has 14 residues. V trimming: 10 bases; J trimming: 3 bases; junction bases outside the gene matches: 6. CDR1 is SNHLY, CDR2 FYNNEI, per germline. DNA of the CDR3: TGTGCCACCGCACTAGCGGGAGTTACAGATACGCAGTATTTT. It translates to CATALAGVTDTQYF.

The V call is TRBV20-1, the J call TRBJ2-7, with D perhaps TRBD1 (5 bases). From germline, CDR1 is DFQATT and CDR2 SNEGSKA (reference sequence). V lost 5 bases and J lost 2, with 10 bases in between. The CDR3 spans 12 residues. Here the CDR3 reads CSADDSTYEQYF. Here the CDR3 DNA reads TGCAGTGCTGACGACAGTACCTACGAGCAGTACTTC.

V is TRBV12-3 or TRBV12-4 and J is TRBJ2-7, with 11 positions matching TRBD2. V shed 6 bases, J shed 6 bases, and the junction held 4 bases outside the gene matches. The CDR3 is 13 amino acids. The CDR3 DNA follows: TGTGCCAGCAGCTCGGGGACTAGCGGCGAGCAGTACTTC. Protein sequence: CASSSGTSGEQYF.

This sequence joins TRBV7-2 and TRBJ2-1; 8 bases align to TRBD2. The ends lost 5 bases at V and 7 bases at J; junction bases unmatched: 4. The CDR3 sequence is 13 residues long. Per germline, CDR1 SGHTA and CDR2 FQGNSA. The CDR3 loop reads CASSRGLANEQFF. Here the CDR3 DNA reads TGTGCCAGCAGCAGAGGACTAGCAAATGAGCAGTTCTTC.

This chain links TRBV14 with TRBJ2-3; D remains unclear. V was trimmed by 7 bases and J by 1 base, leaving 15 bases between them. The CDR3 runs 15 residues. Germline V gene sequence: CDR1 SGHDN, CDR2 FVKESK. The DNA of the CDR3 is TGTGCCAGCAAAAGGTTAGGCGACGGCACAGATACGCAGTATTTT. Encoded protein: CASKRLGDGTDTQYF.

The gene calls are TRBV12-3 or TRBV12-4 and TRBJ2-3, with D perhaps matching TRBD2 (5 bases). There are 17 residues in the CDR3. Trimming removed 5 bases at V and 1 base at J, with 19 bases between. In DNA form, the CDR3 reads TGTGCCAGCAGTCCTGGAGGTGCTGCATGGGGCACAGATACGCAGTATTTT. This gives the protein CASSPGGAAWGTDTQYF.

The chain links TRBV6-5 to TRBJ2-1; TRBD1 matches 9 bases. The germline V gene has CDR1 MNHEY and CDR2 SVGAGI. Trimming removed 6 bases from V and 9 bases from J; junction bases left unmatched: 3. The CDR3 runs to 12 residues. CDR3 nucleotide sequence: TGTGCCAGCAGCTTGACAGGGGGTGAGCAGTTCTTC. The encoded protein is CASSLTGGEQFF.

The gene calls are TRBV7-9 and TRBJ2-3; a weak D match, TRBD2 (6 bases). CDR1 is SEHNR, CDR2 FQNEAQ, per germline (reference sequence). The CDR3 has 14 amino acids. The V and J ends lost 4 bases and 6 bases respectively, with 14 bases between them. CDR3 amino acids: CASSSLTSADTQYF. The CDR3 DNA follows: TGTGCCAGCAGCTCCCTGACTAGTGCCGATACGCAGTATTTT. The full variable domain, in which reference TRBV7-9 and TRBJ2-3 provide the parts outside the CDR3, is DTGVSQNPRHKITKRGQNVTFRCDPISEHNRLYWYRQTLGQGPEFLTYFQNEAQLEKSRLLSDRFSAERPKGSFSTLEIQRTEQGDSAMYLCASSSLTSADTQYFGPGTRLTVL.

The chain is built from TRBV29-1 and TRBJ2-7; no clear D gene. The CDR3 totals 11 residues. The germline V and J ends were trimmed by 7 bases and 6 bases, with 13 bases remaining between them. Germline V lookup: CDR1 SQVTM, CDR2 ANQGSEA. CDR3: CSAGSGIEQYF. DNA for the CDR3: TGCAGCGCCGGTTCCGGAATCGAGCAGTACTTC.

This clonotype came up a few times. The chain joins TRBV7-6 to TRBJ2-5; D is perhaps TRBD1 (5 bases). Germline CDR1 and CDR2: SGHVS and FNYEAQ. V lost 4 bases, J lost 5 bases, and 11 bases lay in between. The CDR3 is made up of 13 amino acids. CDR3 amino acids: CASSSVNRETQYF. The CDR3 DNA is TGTGCCAGCAGCTCCGTTAACAGGGAGACCCAGTACTTC.

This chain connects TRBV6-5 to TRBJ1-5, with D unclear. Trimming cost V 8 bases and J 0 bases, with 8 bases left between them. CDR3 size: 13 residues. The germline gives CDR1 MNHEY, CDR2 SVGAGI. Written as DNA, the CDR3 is TGTGCCAGCGGCAGAGTTAGCAATCAGCCCCAGCATTTT. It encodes CASGRVSNQPQHF.

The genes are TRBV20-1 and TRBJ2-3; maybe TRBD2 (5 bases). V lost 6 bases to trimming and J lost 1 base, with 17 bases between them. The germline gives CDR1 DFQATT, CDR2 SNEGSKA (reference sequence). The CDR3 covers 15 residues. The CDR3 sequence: CSAKDVGLGTDTQYF. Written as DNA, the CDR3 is TGCAGTGCCAAAGACGTCGGACTCGGCACAGATACGCAGTATTTT.

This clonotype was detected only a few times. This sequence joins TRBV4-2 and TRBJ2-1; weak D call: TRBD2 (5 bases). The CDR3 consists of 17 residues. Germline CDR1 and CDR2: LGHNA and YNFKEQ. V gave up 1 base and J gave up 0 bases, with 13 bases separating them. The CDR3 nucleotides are TGTGCCAGCAGCCAAGTGGGGATAGCGAACTCCTACAATGAGCAGTTCTTC. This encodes CASSQVGIANSYNEQFF.

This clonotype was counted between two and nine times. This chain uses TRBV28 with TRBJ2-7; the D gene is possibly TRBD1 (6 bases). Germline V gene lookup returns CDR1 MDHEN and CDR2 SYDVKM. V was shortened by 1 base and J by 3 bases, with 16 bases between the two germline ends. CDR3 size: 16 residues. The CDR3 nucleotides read TGTGCCAGCAGTTTATCCCCAGGGGAAGGGAGCTACGAGCAGTACTTC. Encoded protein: CASSLSPGEGSYEQYF.

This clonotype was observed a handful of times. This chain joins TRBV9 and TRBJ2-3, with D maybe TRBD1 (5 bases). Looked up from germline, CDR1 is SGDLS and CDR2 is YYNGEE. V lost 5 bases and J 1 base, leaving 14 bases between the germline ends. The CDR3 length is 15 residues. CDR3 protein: CASSARVLGTDTQYF. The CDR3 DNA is TGTGCCAGCAGTGCCAGGGTACTGGGCACAGATACGCAGTATTTT. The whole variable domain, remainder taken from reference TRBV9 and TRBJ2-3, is DSGVTQTPKHLITATGQRVTLRCSPRSGDLSVYWYQQSLDQGLQFLIQYYNGEERAKGNILERFSAQQFPDLHSELNLSSLELGDSALYFCASSARVLGTDTQYFGPGTRLTVL.

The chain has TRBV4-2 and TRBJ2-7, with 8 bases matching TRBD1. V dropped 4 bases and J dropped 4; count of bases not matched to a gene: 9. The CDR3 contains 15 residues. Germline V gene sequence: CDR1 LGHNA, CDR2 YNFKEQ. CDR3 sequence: CASSRDGQGLYEQYF. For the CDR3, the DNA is TGTGCCAGCAGCCGTGACGGACAGGGATTGTACGAGCAGTACTTC.

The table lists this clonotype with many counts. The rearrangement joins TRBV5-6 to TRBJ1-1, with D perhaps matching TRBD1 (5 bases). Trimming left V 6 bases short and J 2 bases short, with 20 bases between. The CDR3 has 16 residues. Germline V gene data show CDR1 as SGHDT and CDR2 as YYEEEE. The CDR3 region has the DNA TGTGCCAGCATCCCCCACCCCCAGGGAATTAACACTGAAGCTTTCTTT. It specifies CASIPHPQGINTEAFF.

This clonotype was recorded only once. The CDR3 reads CASRSSGTNSPLHF. The DNA of the CDR3 is TGCGCCAGCAGGTCTTCGGGGACCAATTCACCCCTCCACTTT. The V gene is TRBV5-1, the J gene TRBJ1-6, with a possible D match to TRBD1 (5 bases). Germline lookup yields CDR1 SGHRS and CDR2 YFSETQ. There are 14 residues in the CDR3. Trimming removed 5 bases at V and 7 bases at J, with 13 bases between.

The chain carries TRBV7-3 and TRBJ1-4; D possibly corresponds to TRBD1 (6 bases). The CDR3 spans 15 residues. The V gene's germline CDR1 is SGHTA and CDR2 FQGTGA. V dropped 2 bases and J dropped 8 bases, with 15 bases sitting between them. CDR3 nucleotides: TGTGCCAGCAGCTTACGTTCCGGAACAGGGGAAAAACTGTTTTTT. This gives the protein CASSLRSGTGEKLFF.

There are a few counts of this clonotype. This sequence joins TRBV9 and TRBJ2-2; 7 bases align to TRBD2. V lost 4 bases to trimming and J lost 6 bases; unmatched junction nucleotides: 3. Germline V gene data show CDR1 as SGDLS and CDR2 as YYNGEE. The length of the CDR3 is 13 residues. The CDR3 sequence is CASSRGGSGELFF. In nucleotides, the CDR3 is TGTGCCAGCAGCCGGGGAGGGTCCGGGGAGCTGTTTTTT.

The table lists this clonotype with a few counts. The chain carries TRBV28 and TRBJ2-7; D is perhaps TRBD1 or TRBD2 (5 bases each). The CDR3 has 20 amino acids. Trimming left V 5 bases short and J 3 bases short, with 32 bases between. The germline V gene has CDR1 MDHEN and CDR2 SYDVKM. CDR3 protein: CASSDRGWQGRVSPLYEQYF. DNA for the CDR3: TGTGCCAGCAGTGACCGAGGGTGGCAGGGTCGAGTTTCTCCCCTCTACGAGCAGTACTTC.

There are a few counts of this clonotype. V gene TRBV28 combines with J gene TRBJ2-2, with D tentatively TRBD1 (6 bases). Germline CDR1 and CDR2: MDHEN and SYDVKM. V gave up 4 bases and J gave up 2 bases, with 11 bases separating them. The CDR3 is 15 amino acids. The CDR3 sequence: CASSSRTENTGELFF. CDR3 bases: TGTGCCAGCAGTTCGCGGACAGAAAACACCGGGGAGCTGTTTTTT.

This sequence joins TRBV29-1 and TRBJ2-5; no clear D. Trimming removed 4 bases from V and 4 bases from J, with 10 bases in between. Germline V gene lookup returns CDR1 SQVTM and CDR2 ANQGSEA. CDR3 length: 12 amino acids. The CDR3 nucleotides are TGCAGCGTTGGTTGGTCAGGAGAGACCCAGTACTTC. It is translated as CSVGWSGETQYF.

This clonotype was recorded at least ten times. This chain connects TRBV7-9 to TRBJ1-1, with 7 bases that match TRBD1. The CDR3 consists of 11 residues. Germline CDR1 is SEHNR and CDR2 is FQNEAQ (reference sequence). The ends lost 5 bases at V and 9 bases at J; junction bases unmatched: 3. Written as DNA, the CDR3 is TGTGCCAGCAGCCAGGGACAGCAAGCTTTCTTT. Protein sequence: CASSQGQQAFF.

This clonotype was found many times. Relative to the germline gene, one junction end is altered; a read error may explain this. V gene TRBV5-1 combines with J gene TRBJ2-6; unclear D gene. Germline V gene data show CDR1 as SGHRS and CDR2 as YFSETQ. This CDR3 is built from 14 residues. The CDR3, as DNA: TGTGCCAGCAGCTTGGGTGCTGGGGCCAACGTCCTGACTTTC. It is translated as CASSLGAGANVLTF. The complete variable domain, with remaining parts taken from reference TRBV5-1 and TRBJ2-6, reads KAGVTQTPRYLIKTRGQQVTLSCSPISGHRSVSWYQQTPGQGLQFLFEYFSETQRNKGNFPGRFSGRQFSNSRSEMNVSTLELGDSALYLCASSLGAGANVLTFGAGSRLTVL.

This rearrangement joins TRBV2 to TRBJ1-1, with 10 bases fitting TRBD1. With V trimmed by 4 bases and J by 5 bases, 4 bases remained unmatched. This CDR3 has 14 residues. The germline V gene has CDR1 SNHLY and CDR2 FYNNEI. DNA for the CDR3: TGTGCCAGCAGTGTGGACAGGGGGACTACTGAAGCTTTCTTT. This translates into CASSVDRGTTEAFF.

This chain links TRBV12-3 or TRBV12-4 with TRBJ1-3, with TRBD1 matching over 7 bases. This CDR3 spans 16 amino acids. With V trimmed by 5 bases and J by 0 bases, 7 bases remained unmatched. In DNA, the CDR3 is TGTGCCAGCAGTGCCGGGACAGTCAGCTCTGGAAACACCATATATTTT. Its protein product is CASSAGTVSSGNTIYF.

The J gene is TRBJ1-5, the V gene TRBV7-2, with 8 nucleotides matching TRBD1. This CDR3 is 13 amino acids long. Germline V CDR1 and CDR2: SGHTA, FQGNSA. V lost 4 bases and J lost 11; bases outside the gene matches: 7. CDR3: CASSSSTGGAQHF. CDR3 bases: TGTGCCAGCAGCTCGAGCACAGGGGGGGCCCAGCATTTT.

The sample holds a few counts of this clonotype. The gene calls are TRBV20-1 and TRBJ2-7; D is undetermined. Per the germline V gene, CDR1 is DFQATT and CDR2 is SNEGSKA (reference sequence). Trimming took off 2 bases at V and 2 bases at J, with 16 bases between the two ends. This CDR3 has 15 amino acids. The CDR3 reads CSARSPVRGAYEQYF. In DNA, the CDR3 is TGCAGTGCTAGATCCCCAGTTCGTGGGGCCTACGAGCAGTACTTC.

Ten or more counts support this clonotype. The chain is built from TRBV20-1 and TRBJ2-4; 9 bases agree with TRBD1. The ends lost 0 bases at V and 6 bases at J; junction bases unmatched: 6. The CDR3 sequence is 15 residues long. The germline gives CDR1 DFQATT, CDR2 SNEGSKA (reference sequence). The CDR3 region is CSARDLGQGGNIQYF. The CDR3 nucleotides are TGCAGTGCTAGAGATTTGGGACAGGGAGGAAACATTCAGTACTTC.

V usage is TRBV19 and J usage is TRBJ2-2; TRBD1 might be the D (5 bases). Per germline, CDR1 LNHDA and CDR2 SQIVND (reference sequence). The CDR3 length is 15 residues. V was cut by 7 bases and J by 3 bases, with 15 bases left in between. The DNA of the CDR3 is TGTGCCAGTAATGACTTAGGGGCTTACACCGGGGAGCTGTTTTTT. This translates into CASNDLGAYTGELFF.

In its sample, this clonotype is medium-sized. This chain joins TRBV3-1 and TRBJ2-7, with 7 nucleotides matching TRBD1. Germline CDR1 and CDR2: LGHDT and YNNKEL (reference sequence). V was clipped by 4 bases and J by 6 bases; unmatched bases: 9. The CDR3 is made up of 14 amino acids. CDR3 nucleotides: TGTGCCAGCAGCCCGGGACAGCCTCTCAGCGAGCAGTACTTC. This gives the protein CASSPGQPLSEQYF.